These 21 T cell receptor beta chains originate from one sample sequenced in a study of blood T cell repertoires in COVID-19 (dated by TCRdb to about 2020). The library was produced with the immunoSEQ multiplex PCR assay. TCRdb stores this immuneACCESS table with in-frame sequences only. Part of the clones is absent; in the studies checked, under half of the shortfall reflects unresolved V genes, and no reason is known for the rest. The sample profile shows 300,000 to 400,000 clones; around 87% of them were found once. The ten largest clones represent approximately 8% of the sample. Input material: peripheral blood. These receptors all stem from a woman aged 50 to 60 who had recovered from COVID-19.

The chain links TRBV10-3 to TRBJ2-4; the match to TRBD2 covers 12 bases. The CDR3 has 18 amino acids. Germline CDR1 reads ENHRY; CDR2 reads SYGVKD. With 5 bases clipped from V and 6 bases from J, the junction kept 14 bases outside the gene matches. The CDR3 sequence is CAISQGTSGYRTPNIQYF. The DNA of the CDR3 is TGTGCCATCAGTCAGGGGACTAGCGGGTATCGAACCCCAAACATTCAGTACTTC.

Only one count was recorded for this clone. The V gene is TRBV28, the J gene TRBJ2-2, with TRBD1 matching over 9 bases. This CDR3 region has 19 residues. V lost 5 bases and J lost 0; bases outside the gene matches: 13. CDR1 is MDHEN and CDR2 is SYDVKM in the germline V gene. The CDR3 nucleotides are TGTGCCAGCAGTCCCCTACATGACAGGGGGTTCCCGAACACCGGGGAGCTGTTTTTT. This translates into CASSPLHDRGFPNTGELFF.

The chain carries TRBV6-5 and TRBJ2-2; 10 nucleotides align to TRBD2. The germline V gene encodes CDR1 MNHEY and CDR2 SVGAGI. Germline trimming cut 7 bases from V and 7 bases from J; bases unmatched to any gene: 6. The CDR3 runs 14 residues. CDR3 amino acids: CASKISGGIGELFF. DNA of the CDR3: TGTGCCAGCAAAATTAGCGGGGGGATCGGGGAGCTGTTTTTT.

A single count supports this clone. The rearrangement links TRBV9 to TRBJ1-2; no definite D call. Germline V gene lookup returns CDR1 SGDLS and CDR2 YYNGEE. Trimming removed 0 bases at V and 4 bases at J, with 7 bases between. The CDR3 has 13 residues. CDR3: CASSVVHSYGYTF. The CDR3 DNA follows: TGTGCCAGCAGCGTAGTGCACAGCTATGGCTACACCTTC.

The V gene is TRBV2, the J gene TRBJ1-2; TRBD1 might be the D (5 bases). The CDR3 runs to 13 residues. Germline V gene sequence: CDR1 SNHLY, CDR2 FYNNEI. The V end lost 6 bases, the J end lost 4 bases, and 12 bases lay between the germline ends. This CDR3 reads CASSTDSSYGYTF. The CDR3 nucleotides read TGTGCCAGCAGCACCGACAGCAGCTATGGCTACACCTTC.

V and J are TRBV27 and TRBJ2-7, with 11 bases matching TRBD2. The ends lost 3 bases at V and 4 bases at J; junction bases unmatched: 5. Germline V gene sequence: CDR1 MNHEY, CDR2 SMNVEV (reference sequence). This CDR3 has 15 amino acids. CDR3 sequence: CASSFLSGGAYEQYF. CDR3 DNA sequence: TGTGCCAGCAGTTTCCTTAGCGGGGGGGCTTACGAGCAGTACTTC.

The chain uses TRBV7-8 and TRBJ2-1; 10 nucleotides agree with TRBD2. V was clipped by 5 bases and J by 6 bases; unmatched bases: 10. The CDR3 is 16 residues long. Germline loops: CDR1 SGHVS, CDR2 FQNEAQ. CDR3 DNA: TGTGCCAGCAGCCTCGCAGGGACTAGCGAGGGCAATGAGCAGTTCTTC. Translation gives CASSLAGTSEGNEQFF.

V gene TRBV10-3 combines with J gene TRBJ2-7; TRBD1 aligns across 7 bases. The V gene end was trimmed by 3 bases and the J gene end by 6 bases; junction bases not matched to a gene: 8. The CDR3 loop spans 14 amino acids. CDR1 and CDR2 from the germline V gene are ENHRY and SYGVKD. In DNA form, the CDR3 reads TGTGCCATCAGTGACGGGACAGTTTCGTCCGAGCAGTACTTC. It codes for CAISDGTVSSEQYF.

This clone is a singleton in its sample. One junction end does not reproduce the germline sequence, and a read error may be involved. Other DNA variants within this sample encode the same CDR3. J is TRBJ1-4 and V is TRBV5-1, with 9 bases that match TRBD1. Germline V gene lookup returns CDR1 SGHRS and CDR2 YFSETQ. This CDR3 comprises 15 residues. Here the CDR3 DNA reads TGCGCCAGCAGCGGGACAGGGTCGACTAATGAAAAATTGTTTTTT. Its translation: CASSGTGSTNEKLFF.

This sequence joins TRBV28 and TRBJ1-1; D not certain. Germline-derived CDR1 and CDR2 are MDHEN and SYDVKM. Trimming cost V 7 bases and J 1 base, with 7 bases left between them. The CDR3 is 12 amino acids. The CDR3 here is CASTETNTEAFF. The CDR3 DNA is TGTGCCAGCACGGAGACGAACACTGAAGCTTTCTTT.

The gene calls are TRBV7-2 and TRBJ2-6; D unresolved. Trimming cost V 0 bases and J 0 bases, with 6 bases left between them. The CDR3 consists of 16 residues. Germline V gene sequence: CDR1 SGHTA, CDR2 FQGNSA. CDR3: CASSLATSSGANVLTF. For the CDR3, the DNA is TGTGCCAGCAGCTTAGCGACAAGCTCTGGGGCCAACGTCCTGACTTTC.

V is TRBV5-4 and J is TRBJ2-7; 7 bases match TRBD2. The CDR3 covers 16 residues. The ends lost 7 bases at V and 0 bases at J; junction bases unmatched: 13. Germline V CDR1 and CDR2: SGHNT, YYREEE (reference sequence). DNA for the CDR3: TGTGCCAGCGCCGGAGGAGCGAGCGGGGCCTCCTACGAGCAGTACTTC. Amino acids: CASAGGASGASYEQYF.

The sample holds one count of this clone. The chain combines TRBV3-1 (or the pseudogene TRBV3-2) with TRBJ1-4, with 9 nucleotides matching TRBD1. Trimming at V came to 4 bases and at J to 7 bases, leaving 10 bases not matched to a gene. The CDR3 consists of 16 residues. Germline loops: CDR1 LGHDT, CDR2 YNNKEL (reference sequence). The CDR3 coding sequence is TGTGCCAGCAGCCGGATACAGGGGGCGACGAGTGAAAAACTGTTTTTT. Its translation is CASSRIQGATSEKLFF.

The genes are TRBV11-2 and TRBJ1-1; D perhaps matches TRBD1 (5 bases). CDR1 and CDR2 from the germline V gene are SGHAT and FQNNGV. The CDR3 extends over 15 amino acids. Trimming left V 7 bases short and J 3 bases short, with 18 bases between. For the CDR3, the DNA is TGTGCCAGCACCGCGAGAAGGGGCCCTTACACTGAAGCTTTCTTT. Its protein is CASTARRGPYTEAFF.

This clone was seen only once. The gene calls are TRBV19 and TRBJ2-2; 8 bases are a match to TRBD1. Trimming took 5 bases from V and 7 from J; bases not matched to a gene: 6. The CDR3 has 14 residues. Germline CDR1 reads LNHDA; CDR2 reads SQIVND (reference sequence). CDR3 in amino acids: CASSSAGTGGELFF. CDR3 DNA sequence: TGTGCCAGTAGTTCGGCCGGGACAGGCGGGGAGCTGTTTTTT.

The gene calls are TRBV5-1 and TRBJ1-4; 7 nucleotides align to TRBD1. The V gene's germline CDR1 is SGHRS and CDR2 YFSETQ. The CDR3 is 16 amino acids. V lost 3 bases and J lost 5; bases outside the gene matches: 10. The CDR3 is CASSWGLQGTNEKLFF. The DNA of the CDR3 is TGCGCCAGCAGCTGGGGCCTACAGGGGACGAATGAAAAACTGTTTTTT. The full variable domain, in which reference TRBV5-1 and TRBJ1-4 provide the parts outside the CDR3, is KAGVTQTPRYLIKTRGQQVTLSCSPISGHRSVSWYQQTPGQGLQFLFEYFSETQRNKGNFPGRFSGRQFSNSRSEMNVSTLELGDSALYLCASSWGLQGTNEKLFFGSGTQLSVL.

This clone has just a few counts. The chain recombines TRBV7-2 with TRBJ2-3, with D possibly matching TRBD1 (6 bases). V lost 3 bases and J lost 3, with 13 bases in between. The germline gives CDR1 SGHTA, CDR2 FQGNSA. This CDR3 is 15 amino acids long. CDR3 protein: CASSLQQGRTDTQYF. CDR3 nucleotides: TGTGCCAGCAGCTTGCAACAGGGTCGGACAGATACGCAGTATTTT.

The CDR3 sequence: CATGRGGTDTQYF. The CDR3 region has the DNA TGTGCCACGGGGAGGGGAGGGACAGATACGCAGTATTTT. V and J are TRBV24-1 and TRBJ2-3; TRBD2 matches at 7 bases. V lost 10 bases, J lost 3 bases, and 6 bases stayed unmatched. Germline V gene lookup returns CDR1 KGHDR and CDR2 SFDVKD. The CDR3 has 13 residues.

The table lists this clone with many counts. The gene calls are TRBV6-5 and TRBJ1-2; TRBD1 agrees at 11 bases. The CDR3 is made up of 16 amino acids. Per germline, CDR1 MNHEY and CDR2 SVGAGI. J gave up 4 bases and V 1 base, and 5 bases lay outside the gene matches. For the CDR3, the DNA is TGTGCCAGCAGTTACTGGGACAGGGGGTCCAGCTATGGCTACACCTTC. Amino acid sequence: CASSYWDRGSSYGYTF.

This chain uses TRBV28 with TRBJ2-3, with 8 nucleotides matching TRBD2. The CDR3 has 14 amino acids. CDR1 is MDHEN and CDR2 is SYDVKM in the germline V gene. The V segment lost 6 bases and the J segment 1 base; nucleotides outside the gene matches: 3. The CDR3 reads CASSGLAGTDTQYF. The CDR3 bases are TGTGCCAGCAGCGGACTAGCCGGCACAGATACGCAGTATTTT.

The chain is built from TRBV19 and TRBJ2-3; TRBD2 aligns across 8 bases. The trim removed 3 bases at V and 3 bases at J, leaving 5 bases unmatched. This CDR3 has 15 residues. In germline, CDR1 is LNHDA, CDR2 SQIVND (reference sequence). CDR3 nucleotide sequence: TGTGCCAGTAGTATTTGGCGGGGGGCGACAGATACGCAGTATTTT. Translation gives CASSIWRGATDTQYF. The complete variable domain, with remaining parts taken from reference TRBV19 and TRBJ2-3, reads DGGITQSPKYLFRKEGQNVTLSCEQNLNHDAMYWYRQDPGQGLRLIYYSQIVNDFQKGDIAEGYSVSREKKESFPLTVTSAQKNPTAFYLCASSIWRGATDTQYFGPGTRLTVL.